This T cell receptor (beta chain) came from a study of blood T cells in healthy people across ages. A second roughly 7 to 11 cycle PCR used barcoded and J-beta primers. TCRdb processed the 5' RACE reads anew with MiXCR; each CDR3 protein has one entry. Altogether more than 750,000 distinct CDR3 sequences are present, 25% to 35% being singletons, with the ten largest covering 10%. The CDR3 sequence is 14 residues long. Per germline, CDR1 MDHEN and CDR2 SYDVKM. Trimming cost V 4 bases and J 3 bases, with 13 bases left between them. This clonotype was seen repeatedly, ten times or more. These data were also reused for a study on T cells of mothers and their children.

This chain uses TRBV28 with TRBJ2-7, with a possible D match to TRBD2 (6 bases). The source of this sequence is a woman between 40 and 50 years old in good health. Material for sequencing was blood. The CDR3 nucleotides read TGTGCCAGCAGTTCCGCCCGGGGAGGCTACGAGCAGTACTTC. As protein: CASSSARGGYEQYF.